This TCR beta chain comes out of a study of patients and donors after allogeneic stem cell transplantation. The V gene's germline CDR1 is DFQATT and CDR2 SNEGSKA (reference sequence). V was shortened by 6 bases and J by 6 bases, with 15 bases between the two germline ends. The CDR3 spans 14 residues. TCRdb passed the RT-PCR reads through MiXCR, listing each CDR3 protein once. The sample lists about a million distinct CDR3 sequences, around 17% occurring once. The origin of this receptor is a human donor who was either an allogeneic HSCT recipient or a stem cell or donor lymphocyte infusion donor (not recorded which). It is not recorded whose cells these are; they may come from a transplant donor. V gene TRBV20-1 combines with J gene TRBJ1-6; D gene unclear. Input material: blood, either unsorted or a sorted T cell fraction (not recorded which). DNA for the CDR3: TGCAGTGCAGGGTCAAAGCGACTTAATTCACCCCTCCACTTT. Protein: CSAGSKRLNSPLHF.